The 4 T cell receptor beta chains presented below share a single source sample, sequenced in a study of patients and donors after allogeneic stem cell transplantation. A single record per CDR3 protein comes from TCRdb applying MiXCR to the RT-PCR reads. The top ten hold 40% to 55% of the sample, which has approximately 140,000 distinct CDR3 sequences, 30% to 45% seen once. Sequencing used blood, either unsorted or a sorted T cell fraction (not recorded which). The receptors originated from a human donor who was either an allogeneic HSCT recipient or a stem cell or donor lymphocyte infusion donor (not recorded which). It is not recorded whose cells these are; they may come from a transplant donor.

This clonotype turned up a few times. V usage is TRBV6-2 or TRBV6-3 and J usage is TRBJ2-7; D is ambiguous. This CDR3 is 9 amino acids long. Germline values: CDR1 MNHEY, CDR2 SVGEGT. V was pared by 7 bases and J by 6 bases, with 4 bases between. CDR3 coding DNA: TGTGCCAGCACAGGCGAGCAGTACTTC. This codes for CASTGEQYF.

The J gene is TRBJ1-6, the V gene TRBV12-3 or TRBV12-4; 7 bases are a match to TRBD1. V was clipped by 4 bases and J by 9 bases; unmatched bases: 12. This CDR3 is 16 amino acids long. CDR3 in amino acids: CASSSNDREYGSPLHF. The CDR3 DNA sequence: TGTGCCAGCAGTTCCAACGACAGGGAATATGGTTCACCCCTCCACTTT.

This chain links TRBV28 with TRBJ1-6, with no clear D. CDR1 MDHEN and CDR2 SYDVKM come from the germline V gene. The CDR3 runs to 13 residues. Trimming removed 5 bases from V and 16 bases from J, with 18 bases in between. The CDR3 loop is CASSPAGAGRLHF. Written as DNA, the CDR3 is TGTGCCAGCAGTCCCGCGGGTGCGGGCCGGCTCCACTTT.

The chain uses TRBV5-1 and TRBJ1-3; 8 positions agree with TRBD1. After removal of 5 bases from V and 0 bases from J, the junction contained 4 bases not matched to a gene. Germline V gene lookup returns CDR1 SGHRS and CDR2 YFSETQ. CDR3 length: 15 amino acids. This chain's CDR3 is CASRVDRASGNTIYF. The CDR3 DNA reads TGCGCCAGCAGAGTGGACAGGGCCTCTGGAAACACCATATATTTT.